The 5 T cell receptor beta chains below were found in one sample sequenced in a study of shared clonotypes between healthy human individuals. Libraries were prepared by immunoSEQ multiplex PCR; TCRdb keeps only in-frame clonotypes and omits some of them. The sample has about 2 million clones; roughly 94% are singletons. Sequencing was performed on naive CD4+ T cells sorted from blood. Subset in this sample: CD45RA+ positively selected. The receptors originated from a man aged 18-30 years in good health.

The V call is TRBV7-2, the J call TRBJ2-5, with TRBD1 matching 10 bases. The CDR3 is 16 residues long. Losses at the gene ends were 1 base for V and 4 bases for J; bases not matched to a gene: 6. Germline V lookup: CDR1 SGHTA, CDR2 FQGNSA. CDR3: CASSLGLTGGGETQYF. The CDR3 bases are TGTGCCAGCAGCTTAGGCCTGACAGGGGGCGGAGAGACCCAGTACTTC.

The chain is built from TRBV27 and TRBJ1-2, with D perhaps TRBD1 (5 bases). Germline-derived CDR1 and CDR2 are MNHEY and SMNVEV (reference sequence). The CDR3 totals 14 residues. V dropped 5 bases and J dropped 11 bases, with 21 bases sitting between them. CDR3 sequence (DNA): TGTGCCAGCAGTCCCACGGCTCAGACAGTTCGATACACCTTC. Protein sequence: CASSPTAQTVRYTF.

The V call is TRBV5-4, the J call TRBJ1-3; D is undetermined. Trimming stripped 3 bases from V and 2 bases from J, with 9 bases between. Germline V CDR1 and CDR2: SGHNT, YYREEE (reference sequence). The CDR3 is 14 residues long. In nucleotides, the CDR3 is TGTGCCAGCAGCTCCAAAGGACCTGGAAACACCATATATTTT. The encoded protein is CASSSKGPGNTIYF.

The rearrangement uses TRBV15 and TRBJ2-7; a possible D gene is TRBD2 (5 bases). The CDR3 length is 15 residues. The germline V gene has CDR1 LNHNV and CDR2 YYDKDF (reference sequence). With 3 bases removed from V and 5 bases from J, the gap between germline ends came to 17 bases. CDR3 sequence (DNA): TGTGCCACCAGCAGCGGAGGTGTGGGCAACCACGAGCAGTACTTC. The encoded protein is CATSSGGVGNHEQYF. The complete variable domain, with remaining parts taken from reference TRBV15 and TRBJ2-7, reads DAMVIQNPRYQVTQFGKPVTLSCSQTLNHNVMYWYQQKSSQAPKLLFHYYDKDFNNEADTPDNFQSRRPNTSFCFLDIRSPGLGDTAMYLCATSSGGVGNHEQYFGPGTRLTVT.

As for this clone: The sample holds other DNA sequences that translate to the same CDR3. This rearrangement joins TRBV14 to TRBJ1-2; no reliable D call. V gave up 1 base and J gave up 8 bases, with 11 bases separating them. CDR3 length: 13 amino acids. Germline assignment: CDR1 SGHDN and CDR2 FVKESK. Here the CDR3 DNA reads TGTGCCAGCAGCCAAGTTCGCGTCGGGGGCTACACCTTC. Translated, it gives CASSQVRVGGYTF.